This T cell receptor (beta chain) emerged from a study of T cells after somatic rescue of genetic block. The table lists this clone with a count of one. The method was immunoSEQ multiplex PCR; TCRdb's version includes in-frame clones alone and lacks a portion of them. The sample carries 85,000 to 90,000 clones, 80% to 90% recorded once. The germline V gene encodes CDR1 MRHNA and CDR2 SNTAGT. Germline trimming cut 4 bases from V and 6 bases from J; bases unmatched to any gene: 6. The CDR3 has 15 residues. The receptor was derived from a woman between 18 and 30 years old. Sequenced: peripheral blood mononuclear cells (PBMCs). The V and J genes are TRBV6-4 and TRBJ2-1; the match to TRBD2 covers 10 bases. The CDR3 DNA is TGTGCCAGCAGTGTGCTAGCGGGAGAAGGCAATGAGCAGTTCTTC. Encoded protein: CASSVLAGEGNEQFF.